The rows below give T cell receptor beta chains drawn from one sample of a study of blood T cell repertoires in COVID-19. The table came from immunoSEQ multiplex PCR; TCRdb's copy has only in-frame clones and leaves some out. The sample includes around 55,000 clones, roughly nine tenths of them seen just once. Specimen: peripheral blood. These receptors all stem from a man between 40 and 49 years old with acute or convalescent COVID-19. CDR3s include the opening cysteine and the closing phenylalanine or tryptophan. The D gene is left open where the match is weak. Not all rows give a size; the values are once, few, many and, for expanded clones, a class.

clone_size,j_call,d_call,v_call,cdr3_nt,cdr3_aa
NA,TRBJ2-1,NA,TRBV11-2,TGTGCCAGCAGCTTAGATCTAGAGCGGGAGCAGTTCTTC,CASSLDLEREQFF
NA,TRBJ1-1,NA,TRBV18,TGTGCCAGCTCACCCATACAGGGTTGGAACACTGAAGCTTTCTTT,CASSPIQGWNTEAFF
NA,TRBJ1-2,TRBD1,TRBV19,TGTGCCAGTAGTATAACAGGGGGAGGCTATGGCTACACCTTC,CASSITGGGYGYTF
NA,TRBJ1-1,TRBD1,TRBV2,TGTGCCAGCTGCAGGGGGCCTGAAGCTTTCTTT,CASCRGPEAFF
NA,TRBJ2-7,NA,TRBV10-3,TGTGCCACCCAAGCCGGTCATGAGCAGTACTTC,CATQAGHEQYF
once,TRBJ1-2,NA,TRBV7-8,TGTGCCAGCAGCCTCGGACAGCTATCCTATGGCTACACCTTC,CASSLGQLSYGYTF
NA,TRBJ2-7,NA,TRBV25-1,TGTGCCAGCAGTGAAGGAAGAGGGCTCTACGAGCAGTACTTC,CASSEGRGLYEQYF
NA,TRBJ1-1,TRBD1,TRBV9,TGTGCCAGCAGCCCTAGTAGGACAGGGAACACTGAAGCTTTCTTT,CASSPSRTGNTEAFF
NA,TRBJ1-6,NA,TRBV12-3/TRBV12-4,TGTGCCAGCAGTTTAGATCGGGGTTCACCCCTCCACTTT,CASSLDRGSPLHF
NA,TRBJ2-1,TRBD2,TRBV10-3,TGTGCCATCAGTCGAAGCGGGAGCTCCTACAATGAGCAGTTCTTC,CAISRSGSSYNEQFF
few,TRBJ2-2,NA,TRBV12-3/TRBV12-4,TGTGCCAGCAGTTTTCCCGCCGGGGAGCTGTTTTTT,CASSFPAGELFF
NA,TRBJ2-2,TRBD2,TRBV6-5,TGTGCCAGCGCGGGAGGGGACACCGGGGAGCTGTTTTTT,CASAGGDTGELFF
NA,TRBJ1-2,NA,TRBV30,TGTGCCTGGTTTGCCCTAGGCTATGGCTACACCTTC,CAWFALGYGYTF
few,TRBJ1-2,TRBD1,TRBV7-9,TGTGCCAGCAGTCCATGGGGGGGGACAGGGGCCCCCCAGTGGTATGGCTACACCTTC,CASSPWGGTGAPQWYGYTF
NA,TRBJ2-3,NA,TRBV5-4,TGTGCCAGCAGCTTGGTAGCAGCTAGCACAGATACGCAGTATTTT,CASSLVAASTDTQYF
NA,TRBJ2-5,TRBD2,TRBV2,TGTGCCAGCAGTGATGCTAGCGGGGACCAAGAGACCCAGTACTTC,CASSDASGDQETQYF
NA,TRBJ2-7,TRBD1,TRBV6-5,TGTGCCAGCAGGAACCCGGGACAGGGGACCGAGCAGTACTTC,CASRNPGQGTEQYF
NA,TRBJ2-6,NA,TRBV18,TGTGCCAGCTCACCGGGGGGCTCTGGGGCCAACGTCCTGACTTTC,CASSPGGSGANVLTF
NA,TRBJ1-4,NA,TRBV5-5,TGTGCCAGCAGCTTTGAGCCGGGAGGGGAAAAACTGTTTTTT,CASSFEPGGEKLFF
NA,TRBJ2-7,TRBD2,TRBV5-4,TGTGCCAGCAGCTTGGTAGGGACTAACGAGCAGTACTTC,CASSLVGTNEQYF
NA,TRBJ1-2,NA,TRBV11-2,TGTGCCAGCAGCTCCGCCGGGCCCGCAGGGTATGGCTACACCTTC,CASSSAGPAGYGYTF
once,TRBJ1-1,NA,TRBV7-2,TGTGCCAGCAGCTTAAAGGAGGGCGTCACTGAAGCTTTCTTT,CASSLKEGVTEAFF
once,TRBJ1-2,TRBD1,TRBV27,TGTGCCAGCAGTTTATCAGCAGGGGGCGCGTTAGGCTACACCTTC,CASSLSAGGALGYTF
NA,TRBJ2-7,TRBD1,TRBV6-6,TGTGCCAGCAGGCCGGGACAGAGCTACGAGCAGTACTTC,CASRPGQSYEQYF
NA,TRBJ2-3,TRBD2,TRBV9,TGTGCCAGCGGGCGCGGGAGTTTAACAGATACGCAGTATTTT,CASGRGSLTDTQYF
NA,TRBJ1-1,NA,TRBV5-1,TGCGCCAGCAGTCCTAGCGAACAGCTGAACACTGAAGCTTTCTTT,CASSPSEQLNTEAFF
NA,TRBJ1-2,NA,TRBV27,TGTGCCAGCAGTGGGGGAAGACAGGCTCAGGTCTATGGCTACACCTTC,CASSGGRQAQVYGYTF
NA,TRBJ1-2,NA,TRBV18,TGTGCCAGCTCACAGCCGCCTAACTATGGCTACACCTTC,CASSQPPNYGYTF
NA,TRBJ2-1,NA,TRBV18,TGTGCCAGCTATGTGACAGTCAATGAGCAGTTCTTC,CASYVTVNEQFF
NA,TRBJ2-7,NA,TRBV11-3,TGTGCCAGCAGCTTATGGAGCGGGTCGGGTGCCGAGCAGTACTTC,CASSLWSGSGAEQYF
NA,TRBJ2-7,NA,TRBV29-1,TGCAGCGTTGAAGCCTCCGGGTCAGCCGAGCAGTACTTC,CSVEASGSAEQYF
NA,TRBJ2-1,TRBD2,TRBV18,TGTGCCAGCTCAATTCCCGGGACTAGCGGCAACAATGAGCAGTTCTTC,CASSIPGTSGNNEQFF
NA,TRBJ2-2,TRBD1,TRBV18,TGTGCCAGCTCACCACGGACAGGAGAGAACACCGGGGAGCTGTTTTTT,CASSPRTGENTGELFF
NA,TRBJ2-1,TRBD2,TRBV9,TGTGCCAGCAGCGTATCGGGCGGGAGCCGTGAGCAGTTCTTC,CASSVSGGSREQFF
NA,TRBJ2-2,TRBD2,TRBV14,TGTGCCAGCAGCCCGTATAGCGGGAGTCCGAGGGGGGAGCTGTTTTTT,CASSPYSGSPRGELFF
NA,TRBJ2-2,TRBD1,TRBV28,TGTGCCAGCAGTTCCCGCAGGGGGCTGGCCGGGGAGCTGTTTTTT,CASSSRRGLAGELFF
NA,TRBJ1-1,NA,TRBV2,TGTGCCAGCCTAGCTCCGGACAGTGGCACTGAAGCTTTCTTT,CASLAPDSGTEAFF
NA,TRBJ2-5,NA,TRBV27,TGTGCCAGCAGTTCCGACAGGTTCAGAGAGACCCAGTACTTC,CASSSDRFRETQYF
NA,TRBJ1-1,NA,TRBV19,TGTGCCAGTCAGAGCCTGGGCCTGAACACTGAAGCTTTCTTT,CASQSLGLNTEAFF
NA,TRBJ1-1,NA,TRBV30,TGTGCCTGGGACATCTTGAACACTGAAGCTTTCTTT,CAWDILNTEAFF
few,TRBJ2-7,NA,TRBV25-1,TGTGCCAGCAGTGGAGGGGGAGGGCCCTACGAGCAGTACTTC,CASSGGGGPYEQYF
NA,TRBJ2-3,TRBD1,TRBV30,TGTGCCTGGAGTGGGACAGGGGGCGCGTTTGATACGCAGTATTTT,CAWSGTGGAFDTQYF
NA,TRBJ2-5,NA,TRBV4-1,TGCGCCAGCAGCCAGTCACTAGCACGGGAGACCCAGTACTTC,CASSQSLARETQYF
NA,TRBJ2-7,TRBD2,TRBV4-1,TGCGCCAGCAGCCAAGATCCGGGACTAGGCCGGGACGAGCAGTACTTC,CASSQDPGLGRDEQYF
NA,TRBJ1-4,NA,TRBV11-2,TGTGCCAGCAGCTTTAATCCGGCGGGGGAAAAACTGTTTTTT,CASSFNPAGEKLFF
NA,TRBJ2-7,TRBD1,TRBV7-2,TGTGCCAGCAGCCGGGACAGGGGAGCCTACGAGCAGTACTTC,CASSRDRGAYEQYF
once,TRBJ1-1,NA,TRBV30,TGTGCCTGGAACTATAATCAGAACACTGAAGCTTTCTTT,CAWNYNQNTEAFF
NA,TRBJ2-2,NA,TRBV7-8,TGTGCCAGCAGCTTAGCGGGACTTCTAAACACCGGGGAGCTGTTTTTT,CASSLAGLLNTGELFF
once,TRBJ1-5,NA,TRBV6-6,TGTGCCAGCAGGTCCGGGACGGGGGGGCAGCCCCAGCATTTT,CASRSGTGGQPQHF
NA,TRBJ1-2,NA,TRBV6-4,TGTGCCAGCAGTGACTCGGCCAGGGGCCCTGGCTACACCTTC,CASSDSARGPGYTF
NA,TRBJ2-3,NA,TRBV5-1,TGCGCCAGCAGCTCCAGGGAAGAACGGGATACGCAGTATTTT,CASSSREERDTQYF
NA,TRBJ2-7,TRBD1,TRBV7-6,TGTGCCAGCAGTCCACCCCCGGGACAGGGGGGATACGGGCAGTACTTC,CASSPPPGQGGYGQYF
NA,TRBJ2-2,TRBD1,TRBV24-1,TGTGCCACCAGTGATTCGACAGGGGACACCGGGGAGCTGTTTTTT,CATSDSTGDTGELFF
NA,TRBJ1-2,NA,TRBV13,TGTGCCAGCAGCTTAGTAGACAGCAAGCGTGGCTACACCTTC,CASSLVDSKRGYTF
NA,TRBJ1-2,TRBD1,TRBV6-5,TGTGCCAGCAGCTCCTCGACAGGGACCTATGGCTACACCTTC,CASSSSTGTYGYTF
NA,TRBJ1-3,NA,TRBV24-1,TGTGCCACCAGAGGGACACCCCAGGGAAGTCCCATATATTTT,CATRGTPQGSPIYF
NA,TRBJ2-1,TRBD2,TRBV5-6,TGTGCCAGCAGCTCCCGCAAACTCCTAGCGGGTCCCAATGAGCAGTTCTTC,CASSSRKLLAGPNEQFF